One sample yielded the 29 T cell receptor beta chains listed below, sequenced in a study of shared clonotypes between healthy human individuals. Assay used: immunoSEQ multiplex PCR; TCRdb lists only in-frame clones, some missing. The data contain about 510,000 clones, about 96% of them singletons. The specimen sequenced was naive CD4+ T cells sorted from blood. Subset defined: CD45RA+ positively selected. The receptors were gathered from a young woman in good health.

This sequence joins TRBV5-1 and TRBJ1-4; the match to TRBD1 covers 7 bases. J gave up 8 bases and V 0 bases, and 4 bases lay outside the gene matches. Germline assignment: CDR1 SGHRS and CDR2 YFSETQ. This CDR3 spans 14 amino acids. CDR3 loop: CASSLEGGQEKLFF. CDR3 in DNA: TGCGCCAGCAGCTTGGAGGGGGGACAGGAAAAACTGTTTTTT.

The chain recombines TRBV4-1 with TRBJ2-7, with D perhaps given as TRBD1 or TRBD2 (5 bases each). The germline gives CDR1 MGHRA, CDR2 YSYEKL. The CDR3 is made up of 15 amino acids. V was shortened by 4 bases and J by 0 bases, with 13 bases between the two germline ends. This CDR3 is CASSRNRDRSYEQYF. The CDR3 DNA reads as TGCGCCAGCAGCCGTAACCGGGACCGCTCCTACGAGCAGTACTTC.

This clone was counted once. The chain joins TRBV4-2 to TRBJ2-4, with TRBD2 matching over 10 bases. This CDR3 spans 17 amino acids. Trimming cost V 2 bases and J 8 bases; bases outside gene matches: 12. The germline V gene encodes CDR1 LGHNA and CDR2 YNFKEQ. CDR3 protein: CASSQFLASGSRDIQYF. The CDR3 coding sequence is TGTGCCAGCAGCCAATTTTTGGCTAGCGGGAGCAGGGACATTCAGTACTTC.

The chain has TRBV27 and TRBJ1-1; no firm D call. The CDR3 is 11 residues long. Trimming left V 6 bases short and J 8 bases short, with 10 bases between. Germline loops: CDR1 MNHEY, CDR2 SMNVEV (reference sequence). The CDR3 sequence is CASRFRGEAFF. The CDR3 nucleotides are TGTGCCAGCAGGTTTCGGGGAGAAGCTTTCTTT.

This chain uses TRBV6-5 with TRBJ1-5, with D unresolved. CDR3 length: 13 residues. CDR1 MNHEY and CDR2 SVGAGI come from the germline V gene. Trimming stripped 6 bases from V and 6 bases from J, with 12 bases between. The CDR3 DNA reads as TGTGCCAGCAGATTACAGACGGGTCAGCCCCAGCATTTT. This gives the protein CASRLQTGQPQHF.

The chain links TRBV30 to TRBJ1-1, with D unclear. Trimming cost V 8 bases and J 0 bases, with 13 bases left between them. The germline V gene encodes CDR1 GTSNPN and CDR2 SVGIG (reference sequence). The CDR3 runs 13 residues. CDR3 bases: TGTGCCCAGTCGACCGGAATGAACACTGAAGCTTTCTTT. The encoded protein is CAQSTGMNTEAFF.

The genes are TRBV19 and TRBJ2-1; 8 bases match TRBD2. V shed 4 bases, J shed 10 bases, and the junction held 12 bases outside the gene matches. The CDR3 runs 15 residues. Germline lookup yields CDR1 LNHDA and CDR2 SQIVND (reference sequence). Written as DNA, the CDR3 is TGTGCCAGTAGTAAACTAGCGGTTACCGCCCAGGAGCAGTTCTTC. Protein: CASSKLAVTAQEQFF.

This chain uses TRBV7-9 with TRBJ1-5, with 8 bases lining up with TRBD1. The germline V gene has CDR1 SEHNR and CDR2 FQNEAQ (reference sequence). The junction had 3 bases not matched to a gene; V was cut back by 5 bases and J by 3 bases. The CDR3 extends over 14 amino acids. The DNA for the CDR3 is TGTGCCAGCAGCCGGACAGGGTTCAATCAGCCCCAGCATTTT. The encoded protein is CASSRTGFNQPQHF. Combining the CDR3 with reference TRBV7-9 and TRBJ1-5 gives the whole variable domain DTGVSQNPRHKITKRGQNVTFRCDPISEHNRLYWYRQTLGQGPEFLTYFQNEAQLEKSRLLSDRFSAERPKGSFSTLEIQRTEQGDSAMYLCASSRTGFNQPQHFGDGTRLSIL.

The genes are TRBV19 and TRBJ1-1; D might be TRBD1 (5 bases). CDR1 is LNHDA and CDR2 is SQIVND in the germline V gene (reference sequence). The CDR3 sequence is 14 residues long. V was pared by 2 bases and J by 3 bases, with 10 bases between. The CDR3 DNA reads TGTGCCAGTAGTATATTTGGGGGGGACACTGAAGCTTTCTTT. The encoded protein is CASSIFGGDTEAFF. Together with reference TRBV19 and TRBJ1-1, the CDR3 gives the full variable domain: DGGITQSPKYLFRKEGQNVTLSCEQNLNHDAMYWYRQDPGQGLRLIYYSQIVNDFQKGDIAEGYSVSREKKESFPLTVTSAQKNPTAFYLCASSIFGGDTEAFFGQGTRLTVV.

The gene calls are TRBV5-1 and TRBJ2-5; D remains unclear. The ends were cut back, 1 base at V and 5 bases at J, with 3 bases in the middle. CDR1 is SGHRS, CDR2 YFSETQ, per germline. The CDR3 runs 11 residues. This CDR3 reads CASSLWETQYF. CDR3 nucleotides: TGCGCCAGCAGCTTGTGGGAGACCCAGTACTTC.

This chain connects TRBV18 to TRBJ2-6; no definite D call. Germline-derived CDR1 and CDR2 are KGHSH and LQKENI. The CDR3 runs to 15 residues. V was cut by 2 bases and J by 0 bases, with 5 bases left in between. The CDR3 region is CASSPFGSGANVLTF. The CDR3 region has the DNA TGTGCCAGCTCACCATTCGGCTCTGGGGCCAACGTCCTGACTTTC. The full variable domain, in which reference TRBV18 and TRBJ2-6 provide the parts outside the CDR3, is NAGVMQNPRHLVRRRGQEARLRCSPMKGHSHVYWYRQLPEEGLKFMVYLQKENIIDESGMPKERFSAEFPKEGPSILRIQQVVRGDSAAYFCASSPFGSGANVLTFGAGSRLTVL.

The genes are TRBV18 and TRBJ2-5; 8 nucleotides align to TRBD1. V was pared by 3 bases and J by 5 bases, with 8 bases of the junction left unmatched. CDR1 and CDR2 from the germline V gene are KGHSH and LQKENI. The CDR3 has 15 amino acids. CDR3 DNA sequence: TGTGCCAGCTCACCCCAGGACAGGGTGGGGGAGACCCAGTACTTC. Translating gives CASSPQDRVGETQYF.

This clone was picked up one time. V and J are TRBV10-1 and TRBJ2-2; TRBD1 agrees at 11 bases. The V segment lost 2 bases and the J segment 0 bases; nucleotides outside the gene matches: 2. This CDR3 comprises 17 residues. CDR1 and CDR2 from the germline V gene are WNHNN and SYGVQD (reference sequence). Here the CDR3 DNA reads TGCGCCAGCAGTGAGGGACAGGGGGCATCGAACACCGGGGAGCTGTTTTTT. It encodes CASSEGQGASNTGELFF.

The V and J genes are TRBV6-5 and TRBJ2-7; no reliable D call. The V end was cut by 6 bases, the J end by 1 base, with 7 bases between. Germline values: CDR1 MNHEY, CDR2 SVGAGI. The CDR3 length is 12 residues. CDR3 protein: CASSPASYEQYF. CDR3 DNA sequence: TGTGCCAGCAGCCCCGCGTCCTACGAGCAGTACTTC.

CDR3 sequence reads: CASSFGYRGQGNTIYF. For the CDR3, the DNA is TGCGCCAGCAGCTTCGGGTACAGGGGGCAGGGAAACACCATATATTTT. The chain joins TRBV5-1 to TRBJ1-3; the match to TRBD1 covers 9 bases. The CDR3 is made up of 16 amino acids. The V and J ends lost 2 bases and 4 bases, in that order; junction bases with no gene match: 7. Germline lookup yields CDR1 SGHRS and CDR2 YFSETQ.

This sequence joins TRBV7-2 and TRBJ1-1, with D hard to call. Germline CDR1 is SGHTA and CDR2 is FQGNSA. With 6 bases removed from V and 11 bases from J, the gap between germline ends came to 19 bases. CDR3 length: 13 amino acids. As DNA, the CDR3 is TGTGCCAGCAGTGCGCCGGGCCCCCGGGTGGCTTTCTTT. This gives the protein CASSAPGPRVAFF.

The CDR3 sequence is CASSFRQQETQYF. The CDR3 coding sequence is TGTGCCAGCTCATTCCGACAGCAAGAGACCCAGTACTTC. The rearrangement links TRBV18 to TRBJ2-5; D is perhaps TRBD1 (5 bases). The V end lost 5 bases, the J end lost 2 bases, and 9 bases lay between the germline ends. The CDR3 totals 13 residues. The germline gives CDR1 KGHSH, CDR2 LQKENI.

The rearrangement joins TRBV28 to TRBJ2-7; possibly TRBD1 or TRBD2 for D (5 bases each). The germline gives CDR1 MDHEN, CDR2 SYDVKM. Trimming left V 3 bases short and J 2 bases short, with 11 bases between. The CDR3 contains 14 residues. The CDR3 coding sequence is TGTGCCAGCAGTTTGAGGGGAAGCCCCTACGAGCAGTACTTC. This encodes CASSLRGSPYEQYF.

The chain combines TRBV5-4 with TRBJ1-1; no firm D call. This CDR3 has 14 amino acids. Germline CDR1 and CDR2: SGHNT and YYREEE (reference sequence). Trimming took off 0 bases at V and 1 base at J, with 7 bases between the two ends. The CDR3 nucleotides read TGTGCCAGCAGCTTGGCGCCACCGAACACTGAAGCTTTCTTT. Its protein is CASSLAPPNTEAFF.

The count of this clone is one. V gene TRBV5-6 combines with J gene TRBJ2-7; the match to TRBD1 covers 10 bases. CDR1 and CDR2 from the germline V gene are SGHDT and YYEEEE. The CDR3 totals 14 residues. With V trimmed by 1 base and J by 6 bases, 4 bases remained unmatched. CDR3: CASSLIGQGGEQYF. CDR3 nucleotide sequence: TGTGCCAGCAGCTTGATTGGACAGGGGGGCGAGCAGTACTTC.

This chain connects TRBV7-2 to TRBJ2-7; 11 bases are a match to TRBD2. The trim removed 3 bases at V and 7 bases at J, leaving 14 bases unmatched. The CDR3 runs to 17 residues. Germline CDR1 reads SGHTA; CDR2 reads FQGNSA. CDR3 protein: CASSLASGRREGVEQYF. CDR3 in DNA: TGTGCCAGCAGCTTGGCTAGCGGGAGGAGGGAGGGCGTAGAGCAGTACTTC.

This chain uses TRBV4-1 with TRBJ1-1; D gene uncertain. This CDR3 is built from 14 residues. V lost 2 bases to trimming and J lost 0 bases, with 7 bases between them. CDR1 is MGHRA and CDR2 is YSYEKL in the germline V gene. The CDR3 region has the DNA TGCGCCAGCAGCCAATCCAGACTGAACACTGAAGCTTTCTTT. Its translation: CASSQSRLNTEAFF.

The V and J genes are TRBV6-5 and TRBJ2-7; unclear D gene. The ends were cut back, 7 bases at V and 6 bases at J, with 10 bases in the middle. Germline CDR1 and CDR2: MNHEY and SVGAGI. The CDR3 runs to 11 residues. The CDR3 region is CASMGSGEQYF. CDR3 bases: TGTGCCAGCATGGGGTCGGGCGAGCAGTACTTC.

The CDR3, as DNA: TGTGCCAGCAGCTTTAGTACGACGGCTGAAGCTTTCTTT. Its translation is CASSFSTTAEAFF. This chain uses TRBV11-1 with TRBJ1-1; D remains unclear. Germline CDR1 reads SGHAT; CDR2 reads FQDESV (reference sequence). The CDR3 spans 13 residues. Trimming cost V 3 bases and J 6 bases, with 11 bases left between them.

V and J are TRBV5-1 and TRBJ1-3, with D hard to call. Germline CDR1 and CDR2: SGHRS and YFSETQ. The ends were cut back, 0 bases at V and 2 bases at J, with 6 bases in the middle. This CDR3 is built from 14 residues. In nucleotides, the CDR3 is TGCGCCAGCAGCTTGGACCAGACTGGAAACACCATATATTTT. Amino acids: CASSLDQTGNTIYF.

The genes are TRBV19 and TRBJ1-4, with D perhaps TRBD1 (6 bases). CDR1 is LNHDA, CDR2 SQIVND, per germline (reference sequence). This CDR3 is 13 amino acids long. V was pared by 11 bases and J by 8 bases, with 18 bases between. The CDR3 coding sequence is TGTGCCTCGTCGGACAGCGAGAGGGAAAAACTGTTTTTT. This encodes CASSDSEREKLFF.

The V and J genes are TRBV5-1 and TRBJ2-1; possibly TRBD2 for D (5 bases). CDR3 size: 17 residues. CDR1 and CDR2 from the germline V gene are SGHRS and YFSETQ. V lost 3 bases to trimming and J lost 0 bases, with 16 bases between them. In DNA form, the CDR3 reads TGCGCCAGCAGCTCCGGAGGTGGGAGAGACTCCTACAATGAGCAGTTCTTC. Translated, it gives CASSSGGGRDSYNEQFF. The full variable domain, in which reference TRBV5-1 and TRBJ2-1 provide the parts outside the CDR3, is KAGVTQTPRYLIKTRGQQVTLSCSPISGHRSVSWYQQTPGQGLQFLFEYFSETQRNKGNFPGRFSGRQFSNSRSEMNVSTLELGDSALYLCASSSGGGRDSYNEQFFGPGTRLTVL.

The chain uses TRBV28 and TRBJ1-1; D is unclear. Trimming stripped 7 bases from V and 5 bases from J, with 11 bases between. Per the germline V gene, CDR1 is MDHEN and CDR2 is SYDVKM. This CDR3 spans 12 amino acids. CDR3 amino acids: CASNVGGTEAFF. CDR3 sequence (DNA): TGTGCCAGCAACGTCGGCGGGACTGAAGCTTTCTTT.

CDR3 DNA: TGTGCCAGCTCACCACCGGGTCAAGGACAGACCTACGAGCAGTACTTC. This translates into CASSPPGQGQTYEQYF. J is TRBJ2-7 and V is TRBV18; possible D gene TRBD1, 6 bases. Trimming shortened V by 0 bases and J by 2 bases, and 14 bases separated the two germline ends. Per the germline V gene, CDR1 is KGHSH and CDR2 is LQKENI. The CDR3 runs to 16 residues.